These 16 T cell receptor beta chains share one sample of origin, sequenced in a study of blood T cell repertoires in COVID-19. The assay was immunoSEQ multiplex PCR, and TCRdb's table has in-frame clones only and misses some. The sample has about 200,000 clones; 86% are singletons. Input material: peripheral blood. These TCRs come from a man aged 50-60 years with acute or convalescent COVID-19.

The V call is TRBV30, the J call TRBJ1-4, with a possible D match to TRBD1 (6 bases). CDR1 and CDR2 from the germline V gene are GTSNPN and SVGIG (reference sequence). This CDR3 contains 13 residues. V was cut by 4 bases and J by 8 bases, with 14 bases left in between. The CDR3 nucleotides are TGTGCCTGGAACTACAGGGAGGGGGAAAAACTGTTTTTT. It translates to CAWNYREGEKLFF.

The chain links TRBV6-5 to TRBJ1-1; TRBD1 agrees at 7 bases. Germline-derived CDR1 and CDR2 are MNHEY and SVGAGI. This CDR3 contains 15 residues. V lost 2 bases, J lost 4 bases, and 7 bases stayed unmatched. CDR3 region: CASSYLDRISTEAFF. The CDR3 bases are TGTGCCAGCAGTTACCTGGACAGGATTAGCACTGAAGCTTTCTTT.

The V call is TRBV6-2 or TRBV6-3, the J call TRBJ1-5; D gene ambiguous. Germline V gene data show CDR1 as MNHEY and CDR2 as SVGEGT. The CDR3 has 16 amino acids. The V end was cut by 2 bases, the J end by 2 bases, with 13 bases between. CDR3 protein: CASSYGGGRGNQPQHF. The DNA of the CDR3 is TGTGCCAGCAGTTACGGAGGAGGGCGAGGCAATCAGCCCCAGCATTTT.

This sequence joins TRBV15 and TRBJ2-7; maybe TRBD1 (6 bases). The CDR3 covers 14 residues. Germline lookup yields CDR1 LNHNV and CDR2 YYDKDF (reference sequence). V lost 3 bases to trimming and J lost 2 bases, with 11 bases between them. The CDR3 nucleotides are TGTGCCACCAGCAGGGCTACAGGGACCTACGAGCAGTACTTC. Translation gives CATSRATGTYEQYF.

The gene calls are TRBV12-3 or TRBV12-4 and TRBJ2-4; D is possibly TRBD2 (6 bases). This CDR3 comprises 13 residues. V was pared by 6 bases and J by 8 bases, with 14 bases between. The CDR3 nucleotides read TGTGCCAGCAGATCGGGGGTCTGGGACATTCAGTACTTC. Its protein product is CASRSGVWDIQYF.

The J gene is TRBJ1-2, the V gene TRBV20-1; 8 bases fit TRBD1. Trimming took 3 bases from V and 7 from J; bases not matched to a gene: 13. The germline CDR1 and CDR2 sequences are DFQATT and SNEGSKA (reference sequence). This CDR3 is built from 15 residues. Here the CDR3 reads CSASTPGGPRGGYTF. The DNA of the CDR3 is TGCAGTGCTAGTACGCCAGGGGGCCCACGGGGTGGCTACACCTTC.

This clone showed up just once. This rearrangement joins TRBV9 to TRBJ2-1, with D maybe TRBD1 (6 bases). The germline CDR1 and CDR2 sequences are SGDLS and YYNGEE. This CDR3 comprises 12 residues. The germline V and J ends were trimmed by 0 bases and 8 bases, with 6 bases remaining between them. The CDR3 sequence: CASSVDRDEQFF. The CDR3 bases are TGTGCCAGCAGCGTAGACAGGGATGAGCAGTTCTTC. The variable domain in full, completed from reference TRBV9 and TRBJ2-1, reads DSGVTQTPKHLITATGQRVTLRCSPRSGDLSVYWYQQSLDQGLQFLIQYYNGEERAKGNILERFSAQQFPDLHSELNLSSLELGDSALYFCASSVDRDEQFFGPGTRLTVL.

This chain connects TRBV29-1 to TRBJ1-5; D possibly corresponds to TRBD1 (6 bases). CDR1 and CDR2 (germline): SQVTM, ANQGSEA. The length of the CDR3 is 15 residues. V gave up 4 bases and J gave up 2 bases, with 15 bases separating them. The CDR3 loop reads CSVGAAGVGNQPQHF. CDR3 nucleotides: TGCAGCGTTGGAGCAGCAGGGGTTGGCAATCAGCCCCAGCATTTT.

V and J are TRBV7-2 and TRBJ1-1; 8 bases align to TRBD1. From germline, CDR1 is SGHTA and CDR2 FQGNSA. This CDR3 contains 15 residues. V was pared by 5 bases and J by 1 base, with 6 bases of the junction left unmatched. The CDR3 coding sequence is TGTGCCAGCAGCCGCCGACAGGGGAAGAACACTGAAGCTTTCTTT. Residues: CASSRRQGKNTEAFF. Complete variable domain (other parts from reference TRBV7-2 and TRBJ1-1): GAGVSQSPSNKVTEKGKDVELRCDPISGHTALYWYRQSLGQGLEFLIYFQGNSAPDKSGLPSDRFSAERTGGSVSTLTIQRTQQEDSAVYLCASSRRQGKNTEAFFGQGTRLTVV.

This clone was recorded a few times. The V gene is TRBV5-1, the J gene TRBJ2-7, with TRBD2 identical over 8 bases. The CDR3 is made up of 14 amino acids. From germline, CDR1 is SGHRS and CDR2 YFSETQ. With V trimmed by 0 bases and J by 7 bases, 6 bases remained unmatched. Here the CDR3 reads CASSLGGLVSEQYF. The DNA of the CDR3 is TGCGCCAGCAGCTTGGGGGGACTAGTGTCTGAGCAGTACTTC.

V usage is TRBV19 and J usage is TRBJ1-2, with D perhaps TRBD1 (6 bases). This CDR3 contains 16 residues. V gave up 4 bases and J gave up 4 bases, with 19 bases separating them. Germline V CDR1 and CDR2: LNHDA, SQIVND (reference sequence). CDR3 sequence reads: CASSRDNGPGGYGYTF. In DNA, the CDR3 is TGTGCCAGTAGTAGGGACAACGGGCCTGGAGGCTATGGCTACACCTTC.

This chain uses TRBV20-1 with TRBJ2-7; 7 positions agree with TRBD1. The CDR3 contains 11 residues. V shed 6 bases and J 8 bases; nucleotides not matched to a gene: 7. Germline CDR1 and CDR2: DFQATT and SNEGSKA (reference sequence). CDR3 region: CSARDSTKQYF. The CDR3 nucleotides are TGCAGTGCCCGGGACAGTACGAAGCAGTACTTC.

The J gene is TRBJ1-2, the V gene TRBV27, with 8 bases identical to TRBD1. CDR3 length equals 14 residues. CDR1 is MNHEY, CDR2 SMNVEV, per germline (reference sequence). V shed 6 bases and J 0 bases; nucleotides not matched to a gene: 3. In DNA, the CDR3 is TGTGCCAGCAGGTGGACAGGGTCTAACTATGGCTACACCTTC. Protein product: CASRWTGSNYGYTF.

The V call is TRBV10-3, the J call TRBJ1-1; no clear D. CDR1 is ENHRY, CDR2 SYGVKD, per germline. Between the trimmed V and J ends, which lost 3 bases and 1 base, there was a span of 12 bases. This CDR3 has 15 residues. The CDR3 sequence: CAISDPGLGNTEAFF. The CDR3, as DNA: TGTGCCATCAGTGACCCTGGACTGGGGAACACTGAAGCTTTCTTT.

The chain carries TRBV12-3 or TRBV12-4 and TRBJ1-1, with 7 bases matching TRBD1. Trimming cost V 3 bases and J 11 bases; bases outside gene matches: 3. The CDR3 sequence is 11 residues long. The CDR3 region is CASSFQGGAFF. The CDR3 DNA reads as TGTGCCAGCAGTTTCCAGGGGGGCGCTTTCTTT.

V is TRBV29-1 and J is TRBJ2-7; 9 positions agree with TRBD1. The CDR3 totals 17 residues. Germline V CDR1 and CDR2: SQVTM, ANQGSEA. Trimming at V came to 0 bases and at J to 0 bases, leaving 9 bases not matched to a gene. CDR3 sequence (DNA): TGCAGCGTTGAAGAATCGATGGACAGGGGAGTCTCCTACGAGCAGTACTTC. Translated: CSVEESMDRGVSYEQYF.